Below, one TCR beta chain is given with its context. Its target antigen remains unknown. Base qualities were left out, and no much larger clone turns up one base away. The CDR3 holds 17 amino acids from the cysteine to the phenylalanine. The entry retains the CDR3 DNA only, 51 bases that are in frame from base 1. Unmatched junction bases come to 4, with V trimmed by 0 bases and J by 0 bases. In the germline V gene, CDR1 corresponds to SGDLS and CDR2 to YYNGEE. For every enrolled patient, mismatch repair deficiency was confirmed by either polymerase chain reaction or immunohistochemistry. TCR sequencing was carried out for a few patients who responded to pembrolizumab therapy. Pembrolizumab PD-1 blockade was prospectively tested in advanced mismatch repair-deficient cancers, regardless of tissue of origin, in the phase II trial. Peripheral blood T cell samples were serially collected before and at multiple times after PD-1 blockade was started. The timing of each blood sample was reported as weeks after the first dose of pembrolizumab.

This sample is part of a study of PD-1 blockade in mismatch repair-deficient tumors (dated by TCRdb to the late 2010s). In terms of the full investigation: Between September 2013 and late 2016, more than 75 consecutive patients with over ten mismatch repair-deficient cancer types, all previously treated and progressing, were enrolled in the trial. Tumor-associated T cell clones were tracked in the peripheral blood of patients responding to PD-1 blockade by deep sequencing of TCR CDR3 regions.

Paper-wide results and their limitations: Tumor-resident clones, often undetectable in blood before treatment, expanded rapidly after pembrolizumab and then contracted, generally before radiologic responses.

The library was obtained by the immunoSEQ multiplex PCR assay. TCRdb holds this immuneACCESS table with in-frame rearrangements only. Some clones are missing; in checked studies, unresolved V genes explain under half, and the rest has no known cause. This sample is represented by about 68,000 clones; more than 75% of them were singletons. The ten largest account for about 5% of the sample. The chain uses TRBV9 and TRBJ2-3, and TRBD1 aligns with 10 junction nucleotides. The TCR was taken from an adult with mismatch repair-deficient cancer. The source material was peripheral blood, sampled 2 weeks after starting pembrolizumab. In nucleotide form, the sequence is TGTGCCAGCAGCGTAGCGGGGACAGGGGCTAGCACAGATACGCAGTATTTT. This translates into CASSVAGTGASTDTQYF.